The 30 T cell receptor beta chains below were found in one sample sequenced in a study of OX40 agonist ivuxolimab in advanced cancers. Some clones are missing from TCRdb's copy, which holds only in-frame ones; the method was immunoSEQ multiplex PCR. Of about 110,000 clones listed, around 90% are singletons. The sample was CD4+ or CD8+ T cells sorted from blood, taken in a trial of the OX40 agonist ivuxolimab. The receptors were sampled from an adult with an advanced solid tumor such as melanoma, head and neck, liver or kidney cancer.

The chain joins TRBV28 to TRBJ1-1, with TRBD1 matching 9 bases. Trimming removed 4 bases from V and 4 bases from J; junction bases left unmatched: 1. This CDR3 region has 13 residues. Germline values: CDR1 MDHEN, CDR2 SYDVKM. CDR3 sequence: CASSSTGGTEAFF. CDR3 bases: TGTGCCAGCAGTTCGACAGGGGGCACTGAAGCTTTCTTT.

The V and J genes are TRBV6-5 and TRBJ2-3; 7 positions agree with TRBD2. This CDR3 is 16 amino acids long. Germline CDR1 is MNHEY and CDR2 is SVGAGI. The junction had 8 bases not matched to a gene; V was cut back by 3 bases and J by 2 bases. The CDR3 sequence is CASSYYAGVLTDTQYF. In nucleotides, the CDR3 is TGTGCCAGCAGTTATTATGCGGGGGTGCTCACAGATACGCAGTATTTT.

The chain has TRBV5-4 and TRBJ2-1; D uncertain. The CDR3 consists of 12 residues. From germline, CDR1 is SGHNT and CDR2 YYREEE (reference sequence). Trimming pared 0 bases from V and 5 bases from J, leaving 3 bases between. Here the CDR3 reads CASSLDDNEQFF. The CDR3, as DNA: TGTGCCAGCAGCTTGGACGACAATGAGCAGTTCTTC.

The chain recombines TRBV7-9 with TRBJ2-3; perhaps TRBD2 as D (6 bases). This CDR3 has 14 residues. V was pared by 3 bases and J by 0 bases, with 7 bases between. Germline V lookup: CDR1 SEHNR, CDR2 FQNEAQ (reference sequence). CDR3 sequence: CASSLTSSTDTQYF. Here the CDR3 DNA reads TGTGCCAGCAGCTTGACTAGTAGCACAGATACGCAGTATTTT.

Only a few counts were recorded for this clone. The V and J genes are TRBV30 and TRBJ1-5; 7 bases fit TRBD1. V was pared by 0 bases and J by 7 bases, with 15 bases of the junction left unmatched. CDR3 length: 17 residues. Germline CDR1 and CDR2: GTSNPN and SVGIG (reference sequence). The DNA of the CDR3 is TGTGCCTGGAGTGTCAAGGGGGCGTATTGGACGGAACAGCCCCAGCATTTT. The encoded protein is CAWSVKGAYWTEQPQHF.

This clone occurred a few times. This sequence joins TRBV28 and TRBJ1-1; D is unresolved. CDR1 is MDHEN, CDR2 SYDVKM, per germline. The germline V and J ends were trimmed by 8 bases and 0 bases, with 10 bases remaining between them. The CDR3 length is 13 residues. The CDR3 coding sequence is TGTGCCAGCTTAGGCTCCTTGAACACTGAAGCTTTCTTT. This encodes CASLGSLNTEAFF. The full variable domain, rest sourced from reference TRBV28 and TRBJ1-1, is DVKVTQSSRYLVKRTGEKVFLECVQDMDHENMFWYRQDPGLGLRLIYFSYDVKMKEKGDIPEGYSVSREKKERFSLILESASTNQTSMYLCASLGSLNTEAFFGQGTRLTVV.

The chain combines TRBV7-2 with TRBJ1-6; 10 nucleotides match TRBD1. The CDR3 is made up of 15 amino acids. From germline, CDR1 is SGHTA and CDR2 FQGNSA. J gave up 6 bases and V 5 bases, and 4 bases lay outside the gene matches. The CDR3 region is CASSQTGGGNSPLHF. The CDR3 region has the DNA TGTGCCAGCAGCCAGACAGGGGGCGGTAATTCACCCCTCCACTTT.

The V call is TRBV19, the J call TRBJ2-5; 8 bases are a match to TRBD2. CDR3 length: 16 amino acids. V shed 3 bases, J shed 5 bases, and the junction held 11 bases outside the gene matches. From germline, CDR1 is LNHDA and CDR2 SQIVND (reference sequence). The CDR3 sequence: CASSILRTSRIETQYF. CDR3 DNA: TGTGCCAGTAGTATTCTTCGGACTAGCAGGATTGAGACCCAGTACTTC.

The rearrangement joins TRBV6-6 to TRBJ1-1; possibly TRBD1 for D (5 bases). This CDR3 has 15 amino acids. V was pared by 0 bases and J by 1 base, with 9 bases between. Per germline, CDR1 MNHNY and CDR2 SVGAGI (reference sequence). In nucleotides, the CDR3 is TGTGCCAGCAGTTACTCCCACAGGAAGAACACTGAAGCTTTCTTT. Amino acids: CASSYSHRKNTEAFF.

This chain joins TRBV30 and TRBJ1-5; unclear D gene. Germline loops: CDR1 GTSNPN, CDR2 SVGIG (reference sequence). The V and J ends lost 3 bases and 0 bases respectively, with 15 bases between them. The CDR3 length is 16 residues. The CDR3 DNA reads as TGTGCCTGGAGCCCCCAAACGGGTTATAGCAATCAGCCCCAGCATTTT. Its protein is CAWSPQTGYSNQPQHF.

The chain carries TRBV6-1 and TRBJ2-5; D gene ambiguous. Germline CDR1 is MNHNS and CDR2 is SASEGT. This CDR3 contains 14 residues. Trimming left V 2 bases short and J 1 base short, with 8 bases between. CDR3 DNA sequence: TGTGCCAGCAGTGAATATGGCGTCCAAGAGACCCAGTACTTC. It specifies CASSEYGVQETQYF.

The chain links TRBV7-9 to TRBJ1-2, with D maybe TRBD1 (5 bases). The germline V and J ends were trimmed by 5 bases and 2 bases, with 15 bases remaining between them. From germline, CDR1 is SEHNR and CDR2 FQNEAQ (reference sequence). This CDR3 contains 15 residues. This CDR3 is CASSRGTVLNYGYTF. The DNA of the CDR3 is TGTGCCAGCAGCCGTGGGACGGTTCTAAACTATGGCTACACCTTC.

This clone occurred once. The chain couples TRBV7-2 to TRBJ1-1; 9 nucleotides agree with TRBD1. The CDR3 loop spans 13 amino acids. V shed 4 bases, J shed 8 bases, and the junction held 5 bases outside the gene matches. Germline loops: CDR1 SGHTA, CDR2 FQGNSA. The CDR3 DNA follows: TGTGCCAGCAGCTATTCCGGGACAGGGGAAGCTTTCTTT. This gives the protein CASSYSGTGEAFF.

CDR3 sequence: CAWSPGQSYEQYF. The CDR3 DNA sequence: TGTGCCTGGAGCCCGGGACAATCCTACGAGCAGTACTTC. J is TRBJ2-7 and V is TRBV30, with a possible D match to TRBD1 (6 bases). The germline gives CDR1 GTSNPN, CDR2 SVGIG (reference sequence). The CDR3 is 13 amino acids. The V and J ends lost 3 bases and 1 base respectively, with 10 bases between them. The full variable domain, its missing parts supplied by reference TRBV30 and TRBJ2-7, is SQTIHQWPATLVQPVGSPLSLECTVEGTSNPNLYWYRQAAGRGLQLLFYSVGIGQISSEVPQNLSASRPQDRQFILSSKKLLLSDSGFYLCAWSPGQSYEQYFGPGTRLTVT.

This chain connects TRBV5-5 to TRBJ1-5; the match to TRBD1 covers 7 bases. Germline trimming cut 4 bases from V and 6 bases from J; bases unmatched to any gene: 4. CDR3 length equals 13 residues. The germline V gene encodes CDR1 SGHKS and CDR2 YYEKEE (reference sequence). CDR3 region: CASSQTGSQPQHF. The CDR3 DNA reads as TGTGCCAGCAGCCAGACAGGGTCTCAGCCCCAGCATTTT.

The V and J genes are TRBV9 and TRBJ1-1; the D is unclear. Trimming cost V 4 bases and J 3 bases, with 13 bases left between them. CDR1 and CDR2 from the germline V gene are SGDLS and YYNGEE. The length of the CDR3 is 14 residues. CDR3 nucleotides: TGTGCCAGCAGCCCGGACGTCGGGCACACTGAAGCTTTCTTT. The encoded protein is CASSPDVGHTEAFF. Supplemented by reference TRBV9 and TRBJ1-1, the full variable domain reads DSGVTQTPKHLITATGQRVTLRCSPRSGDLSVYWYQQSLDQGLQFLIQYYNGEERAKGNILERFSAQQFPDLHSELNLSSLELGDSALYFCASSPDVGHTEAFFGQGTRLTVV.

This chain links TRBV30 with TRBJ1-2; 8 nucleotides line up with TRBD1. CDR1 and CDR2 from the germline V gene are GTSNPN and SVGIG (reference sequence). The CDR3 totals 12 residues. J lost 2 bases, V lost 8 bases, and 4 bases had no gene match. CDR3 DNA sequence: TGTGCCCGGGACAGGCGGAACTATGGCTACACCTTC. The encoded protein is CARDRRNYGYTF.

The rearrangement links TRBV19 to TRBJ2-1, with 13 bases identical to TRBD2. This CDR3 region has 21 residues. The V gene's germline CDR1 is LNHDA and CDR2 SQIVND (reference sequence). V lost 3 bases and J lost 9; bases outside the gene matches: 23. CDR3 sequence: CASSIFWGGLAGDFRGGEQFF. The DNA for the CDR3 is TGTGCCAGTAGTATTTTTTGGGGCGGACTAGCGGGAGATTTTCGAGGGGGTGAGCAGTTCTTC.

This clone was observed once. CDR3 nucleotides: TGCAGTGCGCCGGCGGAGTACTTC. Its protein product is CSAPAEYF. The chain uses TRBV20-1 and TRBJ2-7; D unclear. Per germline, CDR1 DFQATT and CDR2 SNEGSKA (reference sequence). The CDR3 contains 8 residues. V was shortened by 6 bases and J by 11 bases, with 8 bases between the two germline ends.

The genes are TRBV5-1 and TRBJ2-7, with a weak D call TRBD2 (6 bases). Germline V gene sequence: CDR1 SGHRS, CDR2 YFSETQ. This CDR3 has 15 residues. V was clipped by 5 bases and J by 2 bases, with 17 bases between them. The CDR3 reads CASRQPGTLPYEQYF. The CDR3 DNA follows: TGCGCCAGCAGGCAACCCGGGACTCTCCCCTACGAGCAGTACTTC.

V gene TRBV5-8 combines with J gene TRBJ1-5; D gene ambiguous. V lost 3 bases and J lost 6, with 10 bases in between. Germline V gene sequence: CDR1 SGHTS, CDR2 YDEGEE. The CDR3 has 13 residues. The CDR3 sequence: CASSYRGVQPQHF. DNA for the CDR3: TGTGCCAGCAGCTACCGCGGGGTTCAGCCCCAGCATTTT. The full variable domain, its missing parts supplied by reference TRBV5-8 and TRBJ1-5, is EAGVTQSPTHLIKTRGQQATLRCSPISGHTSVYWYQQALGLGLQFLLWYDEGEERNRGNFPPRFSGRQFPNYSSELNVNALELEDSALYLCASSYRGVQPQHFGDGTRLSIL.

J is TRBJ2-7 and V is TRBV15; 7 bases are shared with TRBD2. This CDR3 contains 15 residues. J gave up 0 bases and V 0 bases, and 2 bases lay outside the gene matches. In germline, CDR1 is LNHNV, CDR2 YYDKDF (reference sequence). As DNA, the CDR3 is TGTGCCACCAGCAGAGATCGGGGGGTCTCCTACGAGCAGTACTTC. It encodes CATSRDRGVSYEQYF.

The chain carries TRBV28 and TRBJ2-3; 14 nucleotides align to TRBD2. Trimming at V came to 4 bases and at J to 3 bases, leaving 6 bases not matched to a gene. The CDR3 is 17 amino acids. Germline V gene data show CDR1 as MDHEN and CDR2 as SYDVKM. The CDR3 DNA follows: TGTGCCAGCAGTTCGGGACTAGCGGGAGTACTGACAGATACGCAGTATTTT. Amino acid sequence: CASSSGLAGVLTDTQYF.

The chain uses TRBV18 and TRBJ1-3; the match to TRBD1 covers 8 bases. Germline loops: CDR1 KGHSH, CDR2 LQKENI. V lost 4 bases to trimming and J lost 5 bases; unmatched junction nucleotides: 10. CDR3 length: 16 residues. The CDR3 protein is CASSQPGQGDRNTIYF. The CDR3 DNA is TGTGCCAGCTCACAGCCAGGACAGGGAGACCGAAACACCATATATTTT.

The CDR3 DNA is TGTGCCAGCAGCCCGACAGGGGGCAGGTACACTGAAGCTTTCTTT. The encoded protein is CASSPTGGRYTEAFF. V gene TRBV7-3 combines with J gene TRBJ1-1; 10 bases fit TRBD1. CDR3 length equals 15 residues. Per the germline V gene, CDR1 is SGHTA and CDR2 is FQGTGA. J lost 3 bases, V lost 5 bases, and 6 bases had no gene match.

This sequence joins TRBV6-5 and TRBJ1-4; no clear D. The CDR3 covers 12 residues. V lost 8 bases to trimming and J lost 7 bases, with 11 bases between them. CDR1 is MNHEY, CDR2 SVGAGI, per germline. CDR3 nucleotides: TGTGCCAGCGGGCAGAACCCTGAAAAACTGTTTTTT. Amino acids: CASGQNPEKLFF.

The CDR3 region is CASRREGNTGELFF. The CDR3 DNA reads TGTGCCAGCAGGCGGGAGGGCAACACCGGGGAGCTGTTTTTT. The V call is TRBV27, the J call TRBJ2-2; TRBD2 agrees at 9 bases. This CDR3 is built from 14 residues. Germline loops: CDR1 MNHEY, CDR2 SMNVEV (reference sequence). Unmatched junction bases numbered 1, after V lost 6 bases and J lost 2 bases.

V usage is TRBV30 and J usage is TRBJ1-3; D is ambiguous. The germline V gene encodes CDR1 GTSNPN and CDR2 SVGIG (reference sequence). Trimming removed 0 bases from V and 0 bases from J, with 6 bases in between. The CDR3 is 14 amino acids. The CDR3: CAWSVSNSGNTIYF. CDR3 DNA: TGTGCCTGGAGTGTTAGCAACTCTGGAAACACCATATATTTT.

A single count supports this clone. This sequence joins TRBV5-1 and TRBJ2-7, with TRBD1 matching over 8 bases. V lost 7 bases to trimming and J lost 6 bases; unmatched junction nucleotides: 12. Per germline, CDR1 SGHRS and CDR2 YFSETQ. The CDR3 loop spans 14 amino acids. CDR3 nucleotides: TGCGCCAGCGGCCCCATGACAGGGGAGGCCGAGCAGTACTTC. It encodes CASGPMTGEAEQYF.

The chain joins TRBV18 to TRBJ1-6; 8 bases fit TRBD1. CDR1 and CDR2 (germline): KGHSH, LQKENI. This CDR3 spans 15 amino acids. J lost 6 bases, V lost 5 bases, and 6 bases had no gene match. The CDR3 loop reads CASSSQTGVNSPLHF. DNA for the CDR3: TGTGCCAGCTCATCCCAGACAGGGGTTAATTCACCCCTCCACTTT.